A single sample is the source of the 14 T cell receptor beta chains below, sequenced in a study of identical twins (dated by TCRdb to 2016 to 2017). The protocol used for the library was 5' RACE. Sequencer: Illumina HiSeq 2000. TCRdb applied fastp at Q25 and MiXCR to the public reads, then kept only in-frame beta chains. Rows matching on CDR3 protein sequence are summarized as one entry with the most common DNA and genes. Counted in this sample were about 220,000 distinct CDR3 sequences; around 8.1% of them appeared once. Roughly 2% of the sample comes from the top ten. The same sample was also studied in work on yellow fever vaccine responses in identical twins.

Input material: memory (CD45RO+) T cells sorted from blood. What this sample's cell subset or site label stands for: CD45RO+ enriched T cells. These receptor sequences come from a woman between 18 and 29 years old in good health.

This clonotype was found a few times. The V call is TRBV6-5, the J call TRBJ1-2; unclear D gene. This CDR3 is 13 amino acids long. Germline V gene lookup returns CDR1 MNHEY and CDR2 SVGAGI. The ends were cut back, 3 bases at V and 2 bases at J, with 7 bases in the middle. The CDR3 DNA is TGTGCCAGCAGTTATAGGGAAAACTATGGCTACACCTTC. Translation gives CASSYRENYGYTF.

This clonotype was seen repeatedly, ten times or more. J is TRBJ2-3 and V is TRBV29-1, with D perhaps matching TRBD1 (5 bases). The CDR3 consists of 13 residues. V was shortened by 7 bases and J by 4 bases, with 15 bases between the two germline ends. CDR1 is SQVTM and CDR2 is ANQGSEA in the germline V gene. CDR3 coding DNA: TGCAGCGGACAGAACTCACAGGCAGATACGCAGTATTTT. Its protein product is CSGQNSQADTQYF.

The J gene is TRBJ1-4, the V gene TRBV2, with TRBD1 matching over 7 bases. This CDR3 is 15 amino acids long. Germline lookup yields CDR1 SNHLY and CDR2 FYNNEI. V trimming: 3 bases; J trimming: 4 bases; junction bases outside the gene matches: 5. CDR3 loop: CASSDGDSLNEKLFF. Here the CDR3 DNA reads TGTGCCAGCAGTGATGGGGACAGTCTTAATGAAAAACTGTTTTTT.

This clonotype was seen at least ten times. This chain joins TRBV11-2 and TRBJ2-3; D not resolved. Looked up from germline, CDR1 is SGHAT and CDR2 is FQNNGV. The CDR3 length is 15 residues. V lost 5 bases to trimming and J lost 0 bases, with 12 bases between them. DNA for the CDR3: TGTGCCAGCAGCACATACCTACCTAGCACAGATACGCAGTATTTT. It encodes CASSTYLPSTDTQYF.

This rearrangement joins TRBV20-1 to TRBJ1-1, with TRBD1 as a possible D gene (5 bases). This CDR3 comprises 16 residues. V was pared by 0 bases and J by 1 base, with 15 bases between. CDR1 is DFQATT and CDR2 is SNEGSKA in the germline V gene (reference sequence). The chain's CDR3 is CSARERQGGGNTEAFF. CDR3 coding DNA: TGCAGTGCTAGAGAGCGCCAGGGTGGGGGGAACACTGAAGCTTTCTTT.

The rearrangement links TRBV6-4 to TRBJ2-3; 8 bases map to TRBD1. With 2 bases clipped from V and 5 bases from J, the junction kept 6 bases outside the gene matches. The CDR3 consists of 15 residues. The germline V gene encodes CDR1 MRHNA and CDR2 SNTAGT. In nucleotides, the CDR3 is TGTGCCAGCAGTGACGGGCCAGGGGGCATAGATACGCAGTATTTT. Its protein product is CASSDGPGGIDTQYF.

The chain links TRBV6-5 to TRBJ1-3; tentative D call: TRBD1 (5 bases). This CDR3 region has 18 residues. Deletions cut 4 bases from V and 0 bases from J, with 19 bases between. Germline V gene lookup returns CDR1 MNHEY and CDR2 SVGAGI. The CDR3 protein is CASSFSGTRLSSGNTIYF. CDR3 nucleotides: TGTGCCAGCAGTTTCTCCGGGACCCGGTTAAGCTCTGGAAACACCATATATTTT.

This clonotype has just a few counts. The J gene is TRBJ2-1, the V gene TRBV20-1, with D possibly being TRBD2 (6 bases). Germline V gene data show CDR1 as DFQATT and CDR2 as SNEGSKA (reference sequence). The CDR3 spans 15 residues. Trimming pared 6 bases from V and 0 bases from J, leaving 15 bases between. The CDR3 nucleotides are TGCAGTGCCATAGGGGCGGGGACCTCCTACAATGAGCAGTTCTTC. Its translation: CSAIGAGTSYNEQFF.

This clonotype was detected a few times. The V call is TRBV2, the J call TRBJ2-5; 9 bases match TRBD1. Germline V gives CDR1 SNHLY, CDR2 FYNNEI. The V gene end was trimmed by 6 bases and the J gene end by 5 bases; junction bases not matched to a gene: 4. The CDR3 runs to 13 residues. The CDR3 reads CASRGQGGETQYF. In DNA form, the CDR3 reads TGTGCCAGCAGGGGACAGGGTGGGGAGACCCAGTACTTC.

This clonotype was observed at least ten times. The rearrangement uses TRBV14 and TRBJ2-6; D not resolved. CDR3 length equals 16 residues. V lost 0 bases and J lost 2, with 8 bases in between. CDR1 is SGHDN and CDR2 is FVKESK in the germline V gene. Written as DNA, the CDR3 is TGTGCCAGCAGCCAAGAATCGCAGACTGGGGCCAACGTCCTGACTTTC. The encoded protein is CASSQESQTGANVLTF.

The table lists this clonotype with many counts. The chain has TRBV5-1 and TRBJ2-1; 9 positions agree with TRBD2. V trimming: 1 base; J trimming: 5 bases; junction bases outside the gene matches: 7. The germline CDR1 and CDR2 sequences are SGHRS and YFSETQ. This CDR3 spans 16 amino acids. CDR3 sequence: CASSLFVSGGHNEQFF. The CDR3 region has the DNA TGCGCCAGCAGCTTGTTTGTTAGCGGGGGACACAATGAGCAGTTCTTC.

This chain links TRBV15 with TRBJ1-5, with TRBD1 as a possible D gene (5 bases). Looked up from germline, CDR1 is LNHNV and CDR2 is YYDKDF (reference sequence). The CDR3 extends over 14 amino acids. V lost 4 bases and J lost 0, with 7 bases in between. CDR3 in DNA: TGTGCCACCAGCAAGGGGTATAGCAATCAGCCCCAGCATTTT. Encoded protein: CATSKGYSNQPQHF.

There are many counts of this clonotype. The chain couples TRBV12-3 or TRBV12-4 to TRBJ1-5, with TRBD1 matching 12 bases. The CDR3 is made up of 17 amino acids. Losses at the gene ends were 3 bases for V and 1 base for J; bases not matched to a gene: 4. CDR3 sequence: CASSFRDRGRSNQPQHF. DNA for the CDR3: TGTGCCAGCAGTTTCCGGGACAGGGGGCGAAGCAATCAGCCCCAGCATTTT.

The genes are TRBV11-3 and TRBJ2-1, with 7 positions matching TRBD2. The CDR3 has 15 residues. The trim removed 2 bases at V and 4 bases at J, leaving 5 bases unmatched. In germline, CDR1 is SGHNT, CDR2 YENEEA. CDR3 amino acids: CASSLSASGYNEQFF. As DNA, the CDR3 is TGTGCCAGCAGCTTATCGGCTAGCGGATACAATGAGCAGTTCTTC.